The clone carrying this TCR beta chain was seen once. The CDR3 totals 15 residues. Germline V gives CDR1 SQVTM, CDR2 ANQGSEA. The J segment lost 2 bases and the V segment lost 4 bases, leaving 7 bases of the junction unmatched. Sample time point: peripheral blood 6 weeks after treatment start. Assay: immunoSEQ multiplex PCR; the TCRdb copy retains only in-frame clones and omits some. The sample consists of roughly 100,000 clones, 70% to 90% of them appearing once. This sample was included in a study of PD-L1 blockade in urothelial cancer. As for the study in general: Blood analysis occurred 3 weeks (second dose) and 6 weeks after treatment start.

The clonotype originates from a man in his 70s with urothelial cancer. Sequences were derived from PBMCs, sampled around atezolizumab (anti-PD-L1) treatment. The V call is TRBV29-1, the J call TRBJ2-2; TRBD1 agrees at 7 bases. CDR3 amino acids: CSVGFRDRNTGELFF. DNA of the CDR3: TGCAGCGTTGGATTTAGGGACAGAAACACCGGGGAGCTGTTTTTT.